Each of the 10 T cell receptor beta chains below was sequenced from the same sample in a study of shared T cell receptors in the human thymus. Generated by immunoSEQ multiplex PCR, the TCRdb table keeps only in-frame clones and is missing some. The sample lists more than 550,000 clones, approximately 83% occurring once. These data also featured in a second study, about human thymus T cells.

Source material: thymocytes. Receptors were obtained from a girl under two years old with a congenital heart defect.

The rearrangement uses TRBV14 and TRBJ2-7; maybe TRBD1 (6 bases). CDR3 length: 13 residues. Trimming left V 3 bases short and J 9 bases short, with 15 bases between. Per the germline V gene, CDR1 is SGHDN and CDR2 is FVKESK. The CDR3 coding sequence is TGTGCCAGCAGCCACCCACTAGGACAGCGGCAGTACTTC. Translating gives CASSHPLGQRQYF.

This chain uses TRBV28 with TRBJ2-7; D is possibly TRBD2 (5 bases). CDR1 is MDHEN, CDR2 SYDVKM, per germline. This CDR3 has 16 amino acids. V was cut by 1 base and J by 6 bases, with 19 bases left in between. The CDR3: CASSLFSCEGLCEQYF. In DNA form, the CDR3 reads TGTGCCAGCAGTTTATTTAGTTGTGAGGGATTGTGCGAGCAGTACTTC.

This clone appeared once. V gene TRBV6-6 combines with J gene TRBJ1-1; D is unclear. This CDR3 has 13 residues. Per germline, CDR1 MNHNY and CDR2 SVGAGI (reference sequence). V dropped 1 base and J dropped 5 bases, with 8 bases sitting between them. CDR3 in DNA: TGTGCCAGCAGTTACTGTAACGGGACTGAAGCTTTCTTT. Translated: CASSYCNGTEAFF.

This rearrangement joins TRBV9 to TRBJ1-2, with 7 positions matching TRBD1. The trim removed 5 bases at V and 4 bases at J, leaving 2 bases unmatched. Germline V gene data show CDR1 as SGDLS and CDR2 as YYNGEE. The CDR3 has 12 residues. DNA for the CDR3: TGTGCCAGCAGTTGGGACAGCTATGGCTACACCTTC. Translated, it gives CASSWDSYGYTF.

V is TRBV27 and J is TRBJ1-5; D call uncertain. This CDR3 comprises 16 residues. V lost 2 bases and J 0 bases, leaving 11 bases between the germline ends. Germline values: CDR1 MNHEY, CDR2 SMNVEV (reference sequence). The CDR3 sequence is CASSLTYRYSNQPQHF. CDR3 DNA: TGTGCCAGCAGTTTAACCTACAGATATAGCAATCAGCCCCAGCATTTT.

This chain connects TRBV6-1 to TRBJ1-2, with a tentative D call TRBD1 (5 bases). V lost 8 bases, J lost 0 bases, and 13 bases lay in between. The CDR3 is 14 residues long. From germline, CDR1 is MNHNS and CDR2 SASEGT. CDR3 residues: CASLGGPANYGYTF. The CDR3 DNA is TGTGCCAGCCTGGGGGGTCCGGCTAACTATGGCTACACCTTC.

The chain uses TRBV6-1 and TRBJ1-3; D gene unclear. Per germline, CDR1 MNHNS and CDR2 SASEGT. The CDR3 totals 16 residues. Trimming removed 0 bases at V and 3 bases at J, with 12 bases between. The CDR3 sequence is CASSEALGVDGNTIYF. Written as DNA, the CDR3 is TGTGCCAGCAGTGAAGCGCTAGGAGTGGATGGAAACACCATATATTTT.

The CDR3, as DNA: TGTGCCAGTAGTCTCGCGACAGGGGAGGTCCCTATCTACGAGCAGTACTTC. Translation gives CASSLATGEVPIYEQYF. The genes are TRBV19 and TRBJ2-7; 8 bases fit TRBD1. CDR1 and CDR2 (germline): LNHDA, SQIVND (reference sequence). The CDR3 contains 17 residues. V lost 5 bases, J lost 3 bases, and 15 bases stayed unmatched.

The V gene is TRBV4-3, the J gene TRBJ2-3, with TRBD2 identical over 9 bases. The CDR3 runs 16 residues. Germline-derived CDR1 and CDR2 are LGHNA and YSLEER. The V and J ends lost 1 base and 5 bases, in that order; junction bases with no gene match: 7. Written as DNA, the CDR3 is TGCGCCAGCAGCCAAGGCAGCGGGGGGCCTAGAGATACGCAGTATTTT. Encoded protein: CASSQGSGGPRDTQYF.

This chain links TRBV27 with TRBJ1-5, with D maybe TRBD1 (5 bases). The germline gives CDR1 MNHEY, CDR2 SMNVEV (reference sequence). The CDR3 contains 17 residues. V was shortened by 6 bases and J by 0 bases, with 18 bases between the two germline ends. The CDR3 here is CASRRGSVRYSNQPQHF. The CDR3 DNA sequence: TGTGCCAGCAGAAGGGGCAGCGTGCGTTATAGCAATCAGCCCCAGCATTTT.